These 31 T cell receptor beta chains share one sample of origin, sequenced in a study of cytomegalovirus exposure and HLA in healthy donors. It was with 60 Vbeta and 13 Jbeta primers that the PCR ran. Sequencing was performed with immunoSEQ multiplex PCR; in TCRdb, only in-frame clones are kept and a portion is missing. The sample records 140,000 or so clones, approximately 80% being singletons. The sample taken for sequencing was PBMCs. Receptor source: a woman aged 18-35 years in good health and CMV-seropositive.

The J gene is TRBJ2-5, the V gene TRBV5-4; 9 bases agree with TRBD2. The J segment lost 4 bases and the V segment lost 0 bases, leaving 13 bases of the junction unmatched. The CDR3 runs to 18 residues. The germline CDR1 and CDR2 sequences are SGHNT and YYREEE (reference sequence). The CDR3 DNA reads TGTGCCAGCAGCTTGGGGGTAGCGGGGGTCTTCGGGATAGAGACCCAGTACTTC. Translating gives CASSLGVAGVFGIETQYF.

The CDR3 nucleotides read TGTGCCAGCAGCCAAACAGGGGTGGTATCTGGGGCCAACGTCCTGACTTTC. Residues: CASSQTGVVSGANVLTF. The gene calls are TRBV11-3 and TRBJ2-6, with 7 bases identical to TRBD1. This CDR3 has 17 amino acids. With V trimmed by 5 bases and J by 1 base, 8 bases remained unmatched. The germline V gene has CDR1 SGHNT and CDR2 YENEEA.

The sample holds a few counts of this clone. This rearrangement joins TRBV9 to TRBJ2-2; D not certain. V was cut by 0 bases and J by 0 bases, with 9 bases left in between. This CDR3 contains 16 residues. Germline CDR1 is SGDLS and CDR2 is YYNGEE. The CDR3 spells CASSVVSRPNTGELFF. As DNA, the CDR3 is TGTGCCAGCAGCGTAGTTTCTAGACCGAACACCGGGGAGCTGTTTTTT.

This sequence joins TRBV6-1 and TRBJ1-4, with TRBD1 matching over 8 bases. The CDR3 runs 14 residues. Germline CDR1 reads MNHNS; CDR2 reads SASEGT. With 7 bases clipped from V and 7 bases from J, the junction kept 8 bases outside the gene matches. The CDR3 is CASNNQGAGEKLFF. CDR3 nucleotides: TGTGCCAGCAACAACCAGGGGGCGGGTGAAAAACTGTTTTTT.

As regards this clone: An end of the junction differs from the germline gene, which may be a read error. Other DNA sequences within the sample encode an identical CDR3. The chain is built from TRBV19 and TRBJ1-1, with D unresolved. The germline gives CDR1 LNHDA, CDR2 SQIVND (reference sequence). The CDR3 spans 15 residues. The DNA of the CDR3 is TGTGCCAGCAGTATTTCTGCCGGGATGAACACTGAAGCTTTCTTT. Encoded protein: CASSISAGMNTEAFF.

This clone was found once. V gene TRBV28 combines with J gene TRBJ1-2; 10 bases line up with TRBD1. With 5 bases clipped from V and 2 bases from J, the junction kept 8 bases outside the gene matches. The CDR3 loop spans 16 amino acids. Germline CDR1 is MDHEN and CDR2 is SYDVKM. CDR3 nucleotide sequence: TGTGCCAGCAGTCCTCCCCCGGGACAGGGGAACTATGGCTACACCTTC. Its translation is CASSPPPGQGNYGYTF.

The chain links TRBV2 to TRBJ1-1; D gene uncertain. V was trimmed by 4 bases and J by 5 bases, leaving 8 bases between them. The germline V gene encodes CDR1 SNHLY and CDR2 FYNNEI. The CDR3 sequence is 12 residues long. CDR3 sequence: CASSVSGTEAFF. The CDR3 nucleotides are TGTGCCAGCAGTGTGTCCGGGACTGAAGCTTTCTTT.

This clone has only a few counts. The rearrangement links TRBV11-2 to TRBJ1-4, with D perhaps TRBD1 (5 bases). V shed 5 bases and J shed 5 bases, with 15 bases lying between them. CDR3 size: 15 residues. Germline V CDR1 and CDR2: SGHAT, FQNNGV. CDR3 bases: TGTGCCAGCAGCCTCGGGAGGGGACCGAATGAAAAACTGTTTTTT. This encodes CASSLGRGPNEKLFF.

The V gene is TRBV19, the J gene TRBJ1-1; maybe TRBD1 (6 bases). This CDR3 spans 11 amino acids. CDR1 and CDR2 (germline): LNHDA, SQIVND (reference sequence). V lost 6 bases, J lost 11 bases, and 13 bases lay in between. DNA for the CDR3: TGTGCCAGTAGCACAGGGCTTTGGGCTTTCTTT. Translation: CASSTGLWAFF. The full variable domain, completed using reference TRBV19 and TRBJ1-1, is DGGITQSPKYLFRKEGQNVTLSCEQNLNHDAMYWYRQDPGQGLRLIYYSQIVNDFQKGDIAEGYSVSREKKESFPLTVTSAQKNPTAFYLCASSTGLWAFFGQGTRLTVV.

This clone was seen just once. The chain is built from TRBV5-5 and TRBJ1-1; no clear D gene. Germline CDR1 and CDR2: SGHKS and YYEKEE (reference sequence). The CDR3 covers 13 residues. The V end lost 1 base, the J end lost 0 bases, and 4 bases lay between the germline ends. The CDR3 DNA reads as TGTGCCAGCAGCTTGCACATGAACACTGAAGCTTTCTTT. Translation: CASSLHMNTEAFF.

The J gene is TRBJ2-7, the V gene TRBV18, with TRBD1 matching 12 bases. V trimming: 4 bases; J trimming: 4 bases; junction bases outside the gene matches: 8. From germline, CDR1 is KGHSH and CDR2 LQKENI. CDR3 length: 16 amino acids. The CDR3 spells CASSLGTGGGGYEQYF. CDR3 nucleotide sequence: TGTGCCAGCTCACTCGGGACAGGGGGCGGCGGATACGAGCAGTACTTC.

The J gene is TRBJ2-2, the V gene TRBV5-6; TRBD1 is a possible D gene (6 bases). The germline CDR1 and CDR2 sequences are SGHDT and YYEEEE. Trimming cost V 3 bases and J 1 base, with 10 bases left between them. CDR3 length: 15 residues. CDR3 region: CASSSLGGNTGELFF. The CDR3 DNA sequence: TGTGCCAGCAGCTCCTTAGGGGGGAACACCGGGGAGCTGTTTTTT.

The chain carries TRBV11-2 and TRBJ2-1; no definite D call. CDR3 size: 13 residues. The germline V gene has CDR1 SGHAT and CDR2 FQNNGV. The V end lost 3 bases, the J end lost 4 bases, and 7 bases lay between the germline ends. Here the CDR3 DNA reads TGTGCCAGCAGCTTGAACCAGTACAATGAGCAGTTCTTC. Encoded protein: CASSLNQYNEQFF.

CDR3 region: CASSARQGFPQETQYF. The CDR3 coding sequence is TGTGCCAGCAGCGCCCGACAGGGGTTTCCACAAGAGACCCAGTACTTC. V is TRBV7-2 and J is TRBJ2-5; TRBD1 matches 8 bases. With V trimmed by 5 bases and J by 2 bases, 10 bases remained unmatched. Per the germline V gene, CDR1 is SGHTA and CDR2 is FQGNSA. The CDR3 extends over 16 amino acids.

This sequence joins TRBV10-2 and TRBJ1-5, with D hard to call. Per germline, CDR1 WSHSY and CDR2 SAAADI. Trimming took 4 bases from V and 0 from J, leaving 4 bases between them. The CDR3 sequence is 13 residues long. Here the CDR3 DNA reads TGCGCCAGCAGTGCGGGTAGCAATCAGCCCCAGCATTTT. The encoded protein is CASSAGSNQPQHF.

The chain carries TRBV5-6 and TRBJ2-3, with TRBD1 as a possible D gene (6 bases). Trimming removed 1 base from V and 7 bases from J, with 10 bases in between. In germline, CDR1 is SGHDT, CDR2 YYEEEE. This CDR3 contains 13 residues. DNA for the CDR3: TGTGCCAGCAGCTTGAGGGGACAAAATACGCAGTATTTT. Translating gives CASSLRGQNTQYF.

This chain links TRBV5-4 with TRBJ2-5; no reliable D call. Trimming left V 3 bases short and J 4 bases short, with 4 bases between. This CDR3 region has 11 residues. CDR1 is SGHNT, CDR2 YYREEE, per germline (reference sequence). The CDR3 sequence is CASSSLETQYF. In DNA form, the CDR3 reads TGTGCCAGCAGCTCCTTAGAGACCCAGTACTTC.

The chain employs TRBV5-6 and TRBJ2-6, with D unclear. The ends were cut back, 1 base at V and 4 bases at J, with 18 bases in the middle. The CDR3 runs 18 residues. Germline V lookup: CDR1 SGHDT, CDR2 YYEEEE. CDR3 residues: CASSLRVVAAWGANVLTF. The CDR3 DNA follows: TGTGCCAGCAGCTTGCGGGTGGTGGCCGCGTGGGGGGCCAACGTCCTGACTTTC.

J is TRBJ2-1 and V is TRBV6-1; 10 bases align to TRBD2. With V trimmed by 5 bases and J by 4 bases, 5 bases remained unmatched. The germline gives CDR1 MNHNS, CDR2 SASEGT. CDR3 length: 15 residues. This chain's CDR3 is CASSPSGGRYNEQFF. Written as DNA, the CDR3 is TGTGCCAGCAGTCCTAGCGGGGGCCGTTACAATGAGCAGTTCTTC.

The chain has TRBV6-1 and TRBJ1-1, with 8 bases fitting TRBD1. The CDR3 sequence is 12 residues long. Trimming cost V 0 bases and J 10 bases; bases outside gene matches: 1. The germline CDR1 and CDR2 sequences are MNHNS and SASEGT. The CDR3 loop reads CASSEATGVAFF. The CDR3 DNA reads as TGTGCCAGCAGTGAAGCGACAGGGGTAGCTTTCTTT.

The chain uses TRBV5-6 and TRBJ1-2, with 9 bases lining up with TRBD1. The V and J ends lost 4 bases and 7 bases, in that order; junction bases with no gene match: 17. The V gene's germline CDR1 is SGHDT and CDR2 YYEEEE. The length of the CDR3 is 17 residues. The CDR3 spells CASSPGQGKRGSGGYTF. The CDR3 nucleotides read TGTGCCAGCAGCCCCGGACAGGGGAAAAGGGGTAGTGGTGGCTACACCTTC. The variable domain in full, completed from reference TRBV5-6 and TRBJ1-2, reads DAGVTQSPTHLIKTRGQQVTLRCSPKSGHDTVSWYQQALGQGPQFIFQYYEEEERQRGNFPDRFSGHQFPNYSSELNVNALLLGDSALYLCASSPGQGKRGSGGYTFGSGTRLTVV.

This clone was observed a few times. The gene calls are TRBV7-2 and TRBJ2-7; 9 nucleotides line up with TRBD1. CDR1 and CDR2 from the germline V gene are SGHTA and FQGNSA. The CDR3 spans 15 residues. V lost 5 bases and J lost 6; bases outside the gene matches: 11. This chain's CDR3 is CASSLTRQGGGEQYF. In nucleotides, the CDR3 is TGTGCCAGCAGCCTGACCAGACAGGGGGGCGGCGAGCAGTACTTC. The full variable domain, in which reference TRBV7-2 and TRBJ2-7 provide the parts outside the CDR3, is GAGVSQSPSNKVTEKGKDVELRCDPISGHTALYWYRQSLGQGLEFLIYFQGNSAPDKSGLPSDRFSAERTGGSVSTLTIQRTQQEDSAVYLCASSLTRQGGGEQYFGPGTRLTVT.

Regarding this clone: A junction boundary mismatches the germline segment, possibly from a read error. The V gene is TRBV7-9, the J gene TRBJ1-1; a weak D match, TRBD1 (5 bases). The CDR3 is 15 residues long. Germline CDR1 is SEHNR and CDR2 is FQNEAQ (reference sequence). CDR3 sequence (DNA): TGTGCCAGCAGCCTAGCTAAAGGGGTTCGCACTGAAGCTTTCTTT. The encoded protein is CASSLAKGVRTEAFF.

The chain links TRBV9 to TRBJ2-7; tentative D call: TRBD2 (6 bases). Trimming shortened V by 0 bases and J by 3 bases, and 13 bases separated the two germline ends. Per the germline V gene, CDR1 is SGDLS and CDR2 is YYNGEE. The CDR3 contains 15 residues. CDR3 sequence (DNA): TGTGCCAGCAGCGTAGACCTAGCGCGTGACTACGAGCAGTACTTC. Amino acid sequence: CASSVDLARDYEQYF.

This chain joins TRBV27 and TRBJ1-4; TRBD1 is a possible D gene (6 bases). V was trimmed by 6 bases and J by 3 bases, leaving 23 bases between them. Germline-derived CDR1 and CDR2 are MNHEY and SMNVEV (reference sequence). The CDR3 spans 18 residues. The CDR3 DNA sequence: TGTGCCAGCAGGCCTACCCACCAAATACAGGGCTCTAATGAAAAACTGTTTTTT. Translating it yields CASRPTHQIQGSNEKLFF. The variable domain in full, with the rest retrieved from reference TRBV27 and TRBJ1-4, is EAQVTQNPRYLITVTGKKLTVTCSQNMNHEYMSWYRQDPGLGLRQIYYSMNVEVTDKGDVPEGYKVSRKEKRNFPLILESPSPNQTSLYFCASRPTHQIQGSNEKLFFGSGTQLSVL.

This chain uses TRBV7-2 with TRBJ2-5; D unresolved. V lost 1 base and J 5 bases, leaving 14 bases between the germline ends. This CDR3 has 15 amino acids. Germline V gene lookup returns CDR1 SGHTA and CDR2 FQGNSA. The DNA for the CDR3 is TGTGCCAGCAGCTTAGATTCTTATCGTTCGGAGACCCAGTACTTC. Translating it yields CASSLDSYRSETQYF.

This chain links TRBV7-9 with TRBJ2-7; 7 positions match TRBD1. Germline V CDR1 and CDR2: SEHNR, FQNEAQ (reference sequence). After removal of 2 bases from V and 5 bases from J, the junction contained 6 bases not matched to a gene. The CDR3 has 14 residues. CDR3 coding DNA: TGTGCCAGCAGCTTATCCCACGACAGGGACGAGCAGTACTTC. Translated, it gives CASSLSHDRDEQYF.

The rearrangement links TRBV28 to TRBJ1-5; D ambiguous. With 2 bases removed from V and 6 bases from J, the gap between germline ends came to 5 bases. The CDR3 is made up of 12 amino acids. From germline, CDR1 is MDHEN and CDR2 SYDVKM. In DNA, the CDR3 is TGTGCCAGCAGTTTAGGAGGTCAGCCCCAGCATTTT. This sequence encodes CASSLGGQPQHF.

The rearrangement joins TRBV2 to TRBJ2-2; 8 positions agree with TRBD1. V shed 6 bases and J 3 bases; nucleotides not matched to a gene: 6. The CDR3 is 15 amino acids. Germline loops: CDR1 SNHLY, CDR2 FYNNEI. The CDR3 bases are TGTGCCAGCAGCCCCTTGGACAGGGACACCGGGGAGCTGTTTTTT. Its translation: CASSPLDRDTGELFF.

As for this clone: This specimen includes other DNA sequences encoding the same CDR3. J is TRBJ2-3 and V is TRBV11-3; 8 nucleotides match TRBD2. The CDR3 consists of 15 residues. Trimming took 5 bases from V and 2 from J; bases not matched to a gene: 6. Germline V gene data show CDR1 as SGHNT and CDR2 as YENEEA. Here the CDR3 reads CASSPGGGPTDTQYF. In DNA form, the CDR3 reads TGTGCCAGCAGCCCCGGGGGGGGCCCCACAGATACGCAGTATTTT.

The chain links TRBV29-1 to TRBJ2-7, with a weak D call TRBD2 (6 bases). Germline CDR1 reads SQVTM; CDR2 reads ANQGSEA. This CDR3 has 10 residues. Trimming stripped 5 bases from V and 6 bases from J, with 8 bases between. The CDR3 nucleotides read TGCAGCGTTATGGGGGGCGAGCAGTACTTC. Translating gives CSVMGGEQYF.